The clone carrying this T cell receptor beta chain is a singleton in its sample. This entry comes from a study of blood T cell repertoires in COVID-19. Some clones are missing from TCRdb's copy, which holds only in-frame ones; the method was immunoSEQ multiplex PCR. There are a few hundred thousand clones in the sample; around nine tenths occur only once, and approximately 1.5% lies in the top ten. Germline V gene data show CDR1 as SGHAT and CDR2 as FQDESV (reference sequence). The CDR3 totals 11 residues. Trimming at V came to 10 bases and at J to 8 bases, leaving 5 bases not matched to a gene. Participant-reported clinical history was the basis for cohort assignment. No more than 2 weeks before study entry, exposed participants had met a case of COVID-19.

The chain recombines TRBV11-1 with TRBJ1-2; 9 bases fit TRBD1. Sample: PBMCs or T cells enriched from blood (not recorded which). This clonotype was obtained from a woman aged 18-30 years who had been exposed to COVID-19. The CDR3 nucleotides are TGTGCCATCCGACAGGGGGGCGGCTACACCTTC. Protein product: CAIRQGGGYTF.